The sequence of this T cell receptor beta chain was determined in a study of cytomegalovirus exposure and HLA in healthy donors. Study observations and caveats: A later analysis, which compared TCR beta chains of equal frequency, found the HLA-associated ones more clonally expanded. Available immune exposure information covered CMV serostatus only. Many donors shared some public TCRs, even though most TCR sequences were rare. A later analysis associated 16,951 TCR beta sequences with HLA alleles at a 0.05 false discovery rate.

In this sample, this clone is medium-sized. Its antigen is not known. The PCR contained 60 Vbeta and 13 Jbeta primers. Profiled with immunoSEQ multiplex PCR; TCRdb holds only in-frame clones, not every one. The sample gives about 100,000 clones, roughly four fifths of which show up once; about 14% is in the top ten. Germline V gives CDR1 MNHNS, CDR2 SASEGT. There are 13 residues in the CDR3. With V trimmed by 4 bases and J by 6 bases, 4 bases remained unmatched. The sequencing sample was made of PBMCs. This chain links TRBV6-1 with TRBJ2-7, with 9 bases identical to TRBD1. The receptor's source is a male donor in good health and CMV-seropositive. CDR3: CASSVGTGPEQYF. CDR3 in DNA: TGTGCCAGCAGTGTCGGGACAGGGCCCGAGCAGTACTTC.